This is a list of T cell receptor beta chains from one sample in a study of CXCR4 blockade with PD-1 therapy in pancreatic cancer. The protocol was immunoSEQ multiplex PCR, while the TCRdb copy is restricted to in-frame clones and leaves out a portion. In the table there are about 15,000 clones, over 55% of which are singletons. The specimen was tumor tissue. These receptor sequences come from a human donor with pancreatic ductal adenocarcinoma. The CDR3 runs from the conserved cysteine through the conserved F or W. The order of the fields is CDR3 protein, CDR3 DNA, J gene, clone size, V gene, CDR3 length, D gene. D genes are given only for firm matches. For some rows the clone size is stated as once, few or many, or as a class when expanded; others skip it.

CASSLLGQTAYGYTF,TGTGCCAGTAGTCTTCTTGGACAGACCGCCTATGGCTACACCTTC,TRBJ1-2,.,TRBV19,15,.
CASRKEGELFEKLFF,TGTGCCAGCAGAAAGGAGGGGGAACTCTTTGAAAAACTGTTTTTT,TRBJ1-4,few,TRBV11-3,15,.
CASSPYRGTNEKLFF,TGCGCCAGCAGCCCCTACAGGGGAACTAATGAAAAACTGTTTTTT,TRBJ1-4,.,TRBV5-1,15,TRBD1
CASSVRGGGPEAFF,TGTGCCAGCAGTGTACGAGGGGGCGGCCCTGAAGCTTTCTTT,TRBJ1-1,.,TRBV6-8,14,TRBD1
CASSLSVRGTDTQYF,TGTGCCAGCTCACTGTCCGTGAGGGGGACAGATACGCAGTATTTT,TRBJ2-3,.,TRBV18,15,.
CASSATRLTMYEQFF,TGTGCCAGCTCAGCCACCCGTCTCACAATGTATGAGCAGTTCTTC,TRBJ2-1,.,TRBV18,15,.
CAWTRTDTSEAFF,TGTGCCTGGACTCGAACTGACACTAGTGAAGCTTTCTTT,TRBJ1-1,few,TRBV30,13,.
CASSLKTPSVWGRGEKLFF,TGTGCCAGCAGCTTAAAAACCCCCTCCGTGTGGGGGCGCGGTGAAAAACTGTTTTTT,TRBJ1-4,medium-sized,TRBV11-3,19,.
CASTRGAAHPYEQYF,TGTGCCAGCACCCGAGGGGCGGCGCACCCCTACGAGCAGTACTTC,TRBJ2-7,.,TRBV14,15,.
CASSLRYRDSEQYF,TGTGCCAGCAGCTTAAGATACCGGGACAGCGAGCAGTACTTC,TRBJ2-7,medium-sized,TRBV11-3,14,TRBD1
CATSRDLPEPEQFF,TGTGCCACCAGCAGAGATCTCCCGGAGCCTGAGCAGTTCTTC,TRBJ2-1,.,TRBV15,14,.
CASLIRGQGHEQYF,TGTGCCAGCTTAATAAGGGGACAGGGTCACGAGCAGTACTTC,TRBJ2-7,few,TRBV28,14,TRBD1
CATTSGRALGGELFF,TGTGCCACTACTAGCGGGAGGGCCTTGGGCGGGGAGCTGTTTTTT,TRBJ2-2,.,TRBV19,15,TRBD2
CASSHLFLVEQFF,TGTGCCAGCAGCCACCTTTTTTTGGTTGAGCAGTTCTTC,TRBJ2-1,.,TRBV14,13,.
CASSRLAGGAYEQYF,TGTGCCAGCAGCCGACTAGCGGGAGGTGCCTACGAGCAGTACTTC,TRBJ2-7,.,TRBV28,15,TRBD2
CASSPGLNTEAFF,TGTGCCAGCTCACCGGGCCTCAACACTGAAGCTTTCTTT,TRBJ1-1,.,TRBV18,13,.
CASGYLPPVSTSGWEWAGELFF,TGTGCTAGTGGTTATCTCCCCCCCGTGAGTACTAGCGGCTGGGAATGGGCCGGGGAGCTGTTTTTT,TRBJ2-2,.,TRBV12-5,22,TRBD2
CASSVTGTKQFF,TGTGCCAGCAGTGTCACAGGGACCAAGCAGTTCTTC,TRBJ2-1,.,TRBV25-1,12,.
CASRDRGGEQFF,TGTGCCAGCCGGGACAGGGGCGGTGAGCAGTTCTTC,TRBJ2-1,.,TRBV25-1,12,TRBD1
CASSLYSQGGGQPQHF,TGTGCCAGCAGTTTATATTCCCAAGGGGGCGGTCAGCCCCAGCATTTT,TRBJ1-5,.,TRBV28,16,TRBD1
CASSIDYRAIKETQYF,TGTGCCAGTAGTATAGATTACAGGGCCATAAAAGAGACCCAGTACTTC,TRBJ2-5,.,TRBV19,16,.
CASSPGPYGYTF,TGTGCCAGCAGTCCGGGCCCCTATGGCTACACCTTC,TRBJ1-2,.,TRBV28,12,.
CASSQDRVGGTEAFF,TGTGCCAGCAGCCAAGATAGGGTCGGGGGAACTGAAGCTTTCTTT,TRBJ1-1,.,TRBV14,15,.
CATSRDRTGTAVNTQYF,TGTGCCACCAGCAGAGATCGGACAGGGACGGCCGTTAATACGCAGTATTTT,TRBJ2-3,.,TRBV15,17,TRBD1
CAISESGATNEKLFF,TGTGCCATCAGTGAGTCTGGGGCCACTAATGAAAAACTGTTTTTT,TRBJ1-4,.,TRBV10-3,15,.
CASSPDRTRPLHF,TGTGCCAGCAGCCCCGACCGGACGCGGCCCCTCCACTTT,TRBJ1-6,.,TRBV7-1,13,.
CASSSLKTSGSGNEQFF,TGCGCCAGCAGCTCTCTTAAGACTAGCGGGAGCGGTAATGAGCAGTTCTTC,TRBJ2-1,.,TRBV4-1,17,TRBD2
CASSSTSGGTPSTDTQYF,TGTGCCAGCAGCTCGACTAGCGGGGGAACCCCTAGCACAGATACGCAGTATTTT,TRBJ2-3,.,TRBV11-3,18,TRBD2
CASSTFAGVFYEQYF,TGTGCCAGTAGTACTTTCGCCGGGGTCTTCTACGAGCAGTACTTC,TRBJ2-7,.,TRBV19,15,.
CASSYRLVVGEQFF,TGTGCCAGCAGTTATCGGCTAGTAGTCGGTGAGCAGTTCTTC,TRBJ2-1,.,TRBV6-8,14,.
CASIGPRGAQYF,TGTGCCTCGATAGGGCCGAGGGGGGCCCAGTACTTC,TRBJ2-5,.,TRBV19,12,.
CASSMRTDTQYF,TGTGCCAGTAGTATGCGTACAGATACGCAGTATTTT,TRBJ2-3,.,TRBV19,12,.
CAWRNSGANVLTF,TGTGCCTGGAGGAATAGTGGGGCCAACGTCCTGACTTTC,TRBJ2-6,.,TRBV30,13,.
CASSPDLDTQYF,TGTGCCAGCTCACCAGACTTAGATACGCAGTATTTT,TRBJ2-3,few,TRBV18,12,.
CASSKGQDSYEQYF,TGTGCCAGCAGCAAGGGACAGGATTCCTACGAGCAGTACTTC,TRBJ2-7,few,TRBV6-8,14,TRBD1
CASSLRVNSNQPQHF,TGTGCCAGCAGTTTAAGGGTGAATAGCAATCAGCCCCAGCATTTT,TRBJ1-5,few,TRBV28,15,.
CASFSLRTSYNTGELFF,TGTGCCAGCTTCTCACTTAGGACTAGCTACAACACCGGGGAGCTGTTTTTT,TRBJ2-2,once,TRBV28,17,TRBD2
CASSPDQTGDEQFF,TGTGCCAGTAGTCCAGACCAAACCGGGGATGAGCAGTTCTTC,TRBJ2-1,.,TRBV19,14,.
CSVRDGQETQYF,TGCAGCGTGCGGGACGGCCAAGAGACCCAGTACTTC,TRBJ2-5,.,TRBV29-1,12,.
CASSLGPSGSGYNEQFF,TGTGCCAGCAGCTTGGGGCCTAGCGGGAGTGGGTACAATGAGCAGTTCTTC,TRBJ2-1,few,TRBV11-3,17,TRBD2
CATSRGGGGGYGYTF,TGTGCCACCAGCAGAGGAGGCGGAGGGGGCTATGGCTACACCTTC,TRBJ1-2,few,TRBV15,15,.
CASSTRERAYEQYF,TGTGCCAGCAGTACCAGGGAGAGGGCCTACGAGCAGTACTTC,TRBJ2-7,.,TRBV6-8,14,.
CASRGLANTGELFF,TGTGCCAGCAGGGGACTAGCAAACACCGGGGAGCTGTTTTTT,TRBJ2-2,.,TRBV9,14,TRBD2
CASSSTGGRVSYNEQFF,TGTGCCAGCAGCTCCACAGGGGGAAGGGTTAGCTACAATGAGCAGTTCTTC,TRBJ2-1,.,TRBV11-3,17,TRBD1
CASSTGQGRQETQYF,TGTGCCAGTAGTACCGGACAGGGGCGCCAAGAGACCCAGTACTTC,TRBJ2-5,.,TRBV19,15,TRBD1